This passage covers 21 T cell receptor beta chains from one sample sequenced in a study of breast tumors, draining lymph nodes, adjacent tissues. TCRdb reprocessed the multiplex PCR reads via MiXCR and lists one record per CDR3 protein. The sample records about 140,000 distinct CDR3 sequences, about 33% being singletons. Samples came from axillary lymph nodes draining the breast cancer. Sequencing used axillary lymph node tissue. The receptors come from a female donor with breast cancer. Some clones in this sample may be carry-over from other donors' samples.

The chain links TRBV30 to TRBJ2-3; no definite D call. Germline V gives CDR1 GTSNPN, CDR2 SVGIG (reference sequence). Trimming left V 0 bases short and J 6 bases short, with 10 bases between. CDR3 length: 13 amino acids. CDR3 nucleotides: TGTGCCTGGAGTGTACTTAGGGCGGATACGCAGTATTTT. As protein: CAWSVLRADTQYF.

The chain combines TRBV2 with TRBJ2-7; perhaps TRBD2 as D (7 bases). Per the germline V gene, CDR1 is SNHLY and CDR2 is FYNNEI. V lost 3 bases, J lost 2 bases, and 17 bases lay in between. This CDR3 is built from 16 residues. The CDR3 reads CASSEGGGAGTYEQYV. CDR3 coding DNA: TGTGCCAGCAGTGAGGGTGGGGGGGCAGGTACCTACGAGCAGTACGTC.

Worth noting for this clonotype: A much bigger clone sits one base away, suggesting this may be a read error. The chain couples TRBV6-5 to TRBJ1-2; D not resolved. The CDR3 is made up of 11 amino acids. Germline-derived CDR1 and CDR2 are MNHEY and SVGAGI. The V gene lost 5 bases and the J gene lost 8 bases, with 9 bases spanning the gap. The CDR3 sequence is CASSHSSGYTF. In DNA, the CDR3 is TGTGCCAGCAGTCACAGTTCCGGCTACACCTTC.

This clonotype was seen repeatedly, ten times or more. This rearrangement joins TRBV19 to TRBJ2-5; D is possibly TRBD1 (6 bases). The CDR3 totals 14 residues. Germline values: CDR1 LNHDA, CDR2 SQIVND (reference sequence). Between the trimmed V and J ends, which lost 2 bases and 5 bases, there was a span of 12 bases. DNA for the CDR3: TGTGCCAGTAGTATATCGGCAGGGGATGAGACCCAGTACTTC. This gives the protein CASSISAGDETQYF.

This clonotype was observed many times. The chain couples TRBV14 to TRBJ2-7; 7 nucleotides align to TRBD1. The trim removed 1 base at V and 4 bases at J, leaving 7 bases unmatched. The germline gives CDR1 SGHDN, CDR2 FVKESK. The CDR3 is 15 residues long. DNA for the CDR3: TGTGCCAGCAGCCAAGTGGGGGACAGAATATACGAGCAGTACTTC. Translation gives CASSQVGDRIYEQYF. Full variable domain (missing parts from reference TRBV14 and TRBJ2-7): EAGVTQFPSHSVIEKGQTVTLRCDPISGHDNLYWYRRVMGKEIKFLLHFVKESKQDESGMPNNRFLAERTGGTYSTLKVQPAELEDSGVYFCASSQVGDRIYEQYFGPGTRLTVT.

This sequence joins TRBV18 and TRBJ1-1, with a possible D match to TRBD1 (6 bases). The germline V gene encodes CDR1 KGHSH and CDR2 LQKENI. This CDR3 spans 15 amino acids. V shed 3 bases and J shed 7 bases, with 18 bases lying between them. CDR3 sequence (DNA): TGTGCCAGCTCACCGCTACTCACTACAGGGAATGAAGCTTTCTTT. Its protein is CASSPLLTTGNEAFF.

J is TRBJ1-6 and V is TRBV6-5, with 7 bases identical to TRBD1. The CDR3 loop spans 14 amino acids. J lost 10 bases, V lost 2 bases, and 5 bases had no gene match. Germline CDR1 MNHEY, CDR2 SVGAGI. In DNA form, the CDR3 reads TGTGCCAGCAGTTACGATACAGGGGCGTCACCCCTCCACTTT. It specifies CASSYDTGASPLHF.

This clonotype was observed at least ten times. Possible read error: a much larger clone is one base away. This chain links TRBV20-1 with TRBJ1-2; D gene unclear. The germline CDR1 and CDR2 sequences are DFQATT and SNEGSKA (reference sequence). The CDR3 is 13 amino acids. CDR3 residues: CSARDIVNYAYTF. The CDR3 DNA follows: TGCAGTGCTAGAGATATTGTCAACTATGCCTACACCTTC.

This clonotype was detected many times. The J gene is TRBJ2-3, the V gene TRBV5-1; 8 bases agree with TRBD1. Germline trimming cut 7 bases from V and 0 bases from J; bases unmatched to any gene: 10. The CDR3 contains 16 residues. CDR1 is SGHRS, CDR2 YFSETQ, per germline. This CDR3 is CASSPHGDRSTDTQYF. CDR3 coding DNA: TGCGCCAGCTCACCTCATGGGGACAGGAGCACAGATACGCAGTATTTT.

At least ten counts were recorded for this clonotype. The chain has TRBV20-1 and TRBJ1-6; D not resolved. V was clipped by 3 bases and J by 7 bases, with 10 bases between them. This CDR3 is 13 amino acids long. CDR1 is DFQATT and CDR2 is SNEGSKA in the germline V gene (reference sequence). In DNA, the CDR3 is TGCAGTGCTAGTCCGGCCACCAATTCACCCCTCCACTTT. Protein product: CSASPATNSPLHF.

This clonotype was picked up many times. The gene calls are TRBV5-1 and TRBJ1-2; D remains unclear. Trimming stripped 5 bases from V and 8 bases from J, with 13 bases between. Germline V gene sequence: CDR1 SGHRS, CDR2 YFSETQ. The CDR3 extends over 12 amino acids. This CDR3 is CASSQSHEGYTF. The CDR3 bases are TGCGCCAGCAGTCAGTCCCACGAGGGCTACACCTTC.

This clonotype was seen repeatedly, ten times or more. This chain joins TRBV6-6 and TRBJ2-7; D ambiguous. Germline loops: CDR1 MNHNY, CDR2 SVGAGI (reference sequence). This CDR3 has 12 residues. CDR3 amino acids: CASSHSTREQYV. CDR3 in DNA: TGTGCCAGCAGTCACTCGACACGCGAGCAGTACGTC.

The gene calls are TRBV9 and TRBJ2-7; possibly TRBD1 for D (6 bases). The tail of the sequence fits TRBJ2-5 better, so the J call may be wrong. Germline-derived CDR1 and CDR2 are SGDLS and YYNGEE. The CDR3 contains 16 residues. The DNA of the CDR3 is TGTGCCAGCAGACCAGGGGCAGTCGGATCGTGGGAGACCCAGTACTTC. This encodes CASRPGAVGSWETQYF.

CDR3 protein: CSVEVRAQETQYF. The CDR3 region has the DNA TGCAGCGTCGAGGTACGAGCCCAAGAGACCCAGTACTTC. This sequence joins TRBV29-1 and TRBJ2-5; D is unresolved. Trimming removed 6 bases at V and 1 base at J, with 12 bases between. Germline CDR1 and CDR2: SQVTM and ANQGSEA. The CDR3 has 13 amino acids.

This clonotype was seen at least ten times. The chain links TRBV4-3 to TRBJ1-2; tentatively, D is TRBD1 (6 bases). The CDR3 has 13 residues. V was pared by 0 bases and J by 11 bases, with 13 bases between. Germline-derived CDR1 and CDR2 are LGHNA and YSLEER. The CDR3 DNA sequence: TGCGCCAGCAGCCAAGATACGAGGGGGAGGTACACCTTC. This translates into CASSQDTRGRYTF.

The chain recombines TRBV30 with TRBJ1-6; D unresolved. Per the germline V gene, CDR1 is GTSNPN and CDR2 is SVGIG (reference sequence). The CDR3 is made up of 13 amino acids. V lost 4 bases and J 4 bases, leaving 8 bases between the germline ends. DNA for the CDR3: TGTGCCTGGACGGACGTTTATAATTCACCCCTCCACTTT. This gives the protein CAWTDVYNSPLHF.

This clonotype was counted at least ten times. The chain joins TRBV7-8 to TRBJ2-3; TRBD2 agrees at 14 bases. Germline loops: CDR1 SGHVS, CDR2 FQNEAQ. The CDR3 has 15 residues. V lost 4 bases to trimming and J lost 4 bases; unmatched junction nucleotides: 1. CDR3 in amino acids: CASSSGLAGADTQYF. The CDR3 DNA reads TGTGCCAGCAGCTCGGGACTAGCGGGGGCAGATACGCAGTATTTT.

The genes are TRBV4-3 and TRBJ1-2; D ambiguous. Germline-derived CDR1 and CDR2 are LGHNA and YSLEER. V was cut by 1 base and J by 8 bases, with 11 bases left in between. The CDR3 consists of 13 residues. The CDR3 loop is CASSQGGGRGYTF. For the CDR3, the DNA is TGCGCCAGCAGCCAAGGGGGAGGGCGCGGCTACACCTTC.

The table lists this clonotype with many counts. This rearrangement joins TRBV5-1 to TRBJ2-2; 7 bases fit TRBD2. CDR1 and CDR2 from the germline V gene are SGHRS and YFSETQ. V lost 0 bases to trimming and J lost 1 base; unmatched junction nucleotides: 9. The length of the CDR3 is 18 residues. The CDR3 DNA reads as TGCGCCAGCAGCTTGGGGATCCTAGCGGCTATGAACACCGGGGAGCTGTTTTTT. Translating it yields CASSLGILAAMNTGELFF.

The genes are TRBV6-5 and TRBJ2-6; no firm D call. V was trimmed by 5 bases and J by 4 bases, leaving 6 bases between them. CDR3 size: 13 residues. Germline V CDR1 and CDR2: MNHEY, SVGAGI. CDR3 nucleotide sequence: TGTGCCAGCAGTCAAGCGGGGGCCAACGTCCTGACTTTC. It encodes CASSQAGANVLTF.

This clonotype was observed many times. This chain joins TRBV3-1 and TRBJ1-6; 8 bases line up with TRBD1. The trim removed 5 bases at V and 11 bases at J, leaving 5 bases unmatched. From germline, CDR1 is LGHDT and CDR2 YNNKEL (reference sequence). The CDR3 is 13 residues long. The CDR3 DNA reads as TGTGCCAGCAGCTTACGGACAGGGCCACCCCTCCACTTT. Encoded protein: CASSLRTGPPLHF.